This T cell receptor beta chain emerged from a study of response to subunit inactivated influenza vaccine. TCRdb reprocessed the RT-PCR reads with MiXCR, giving one entry per CDR3 protein. The sample records 500,000 to 600,000 distinct CDR3 sequences, about 11% being singletons. V shed 0 bases and J shed 6 bases, with 6 bases lying between them. The length of the CDR3 is 13 residues. The V gene's germline CDR1 is SGDLS and CDR2 YYNGEE. These data are also associated with another study on T cells expressing NK-cell markers. That source notes: cDNA encoding TCR beta was synthesized via 5'RACE template switching incorporating UMIs.

Sequencing used PBMCs from blood, obtained on the day of vaccination. The chain recombines TRBV9 with TRBJ2-2; D is undetermined. The source is a man aged 50-59 years who received an inactivated influenza vaccine. The CDR3 DNA follows: TGTGCCAGCAGCGTAGCTTTGTCCGGGGAGCTGTTTTTT. Protein product: CASSVALSGELFF.